A single TCR beta chain is shown here with its context. This clonotype was detected ten times or more. Its binding antigen is unknown. No quality values exist for individual bases; no much larger clone is one base distant. This entry is derived from a study of Graves' ophthalmopathy and Graves' hyperthyroidism (dated 2018 in TCRdb). General notes on the study: Peripheral blood samples were taken at the time of initial diagnosis, before any treatment was given. In roughly 6 hyperthyroidism patients, the T-cell repertoires found in thyroid tissue were compared with those found in blood. After sampling, hyperthyroidism patients received methimazole starting at 30 mg daily, and ophthalmopathy patients received high-dose intravenous methylprednisolone. To explore V-J signatures that distinguish ophthalmopathy from hyperthyroidism, a discovery set of 100 patients was enrolled, made up of approximately 45 with ophthalmopathy and around 57 with stable hyperthyroidism. In total, some 140 blood samples were TCR-sequenced: 43 ophthalmopathy, some 75 hyperthyroidism and some 17 hyperthyroidism-to-ophthalmopathy patients. For training and testing, the roughly 100 patients in the discovery cohort were randomly divided in a 7:3 ratio. An independent validation cohort comprised some 19 hyperthyroidism patients and 15 to 17 patients who later progressed from hyperthyroidism to ophthalmopathy. The study used TCR beta repertoire signatures to distinguish Graves' ophthalmopathy from Graves' hyperthyroidism and to predict progression to ophthalmopathy. The full study reports these points: In validation, the model predicted ophthalmopathy progression with less than 71% sensitivity and less than 80% specificity; eleven to twelve predicted patients were CT-confirmed with GO in a median of 6.5 months. Sample size was not predetermined statistically, and investigators were not blinded to group allocation. In cross-validation, the 13-signature model distinguished ophthalmopathy from stable hyperthyroidism with almost 90% sensitivity and about 84% specificity, and in the test set the corresponding values were approximately 80% and 68%. Most expanded thyroid clonotypes with frequency above 0.001 were also detected in blood, suggesting blood repertoires may reflect the thyroid immune response.

For repertoire sequencing, the TCR beta CDR3 regions were amplified from RNA transcripts. The first round was an RT-PCR using HTBI primers with the Qiagen OneStep RT-PCR kit, and this first round was followed by a second-round multiplex PCR, then size selection and purification. Sequencing of the libraries was carried out on an Illumina HiSeq2000 in paired-end mode with 100 bp reads. As for the authors' bioinformatics: Reads were processed with SOAPnuke, discarding reads with adapters, uncalled bases, mean Phred below 15, or no exact constant-primer or identifier match. COPE v1.2.5 was used to merge high-quality paired reads. Each unique nucleotide sequence was defined as a clonotype, and clonotypes were aligned to IMGT TRB V, D and J references with MiTCR v1.1. Analysis was restricted to V-J combinations with a frequency above 0.0001, which covered about 99% of repertoires. For each V-J combination, a TCR clonal expansion and chaos score was defined as F50 clonal expansion divided by the chaos observed in the TCRdist matrix. Welch's t-statistics and random forest were used to reduce features to about a dozen V-J combinations, which were fed into a naive Bayes classifier. The Morisita-Horn index was used to measure how similar the thyroid and blood repertoires were. Using fastp at Q25 and MiXCR, TCRdb reprocessed the public reads and kept productive beta chains. One record per CDR3 amino acid sequence lists the most common genes and DNA. The V and J calls come from TCRdb's annotation, not from the publication. This sample lists roughly 420,000 distinct CDR3 sequences; more than 20% were detected once. The ten largest clones capture roughly 3% of the sample.

CDR1 and CDR2 are read off the germline V gene (reference sequence) as GTSNPN and SVGIG. The CDR3 covers 16 residues, taking in both the cysteine and the phenylalanine. CDR3 DNA is the only sequence kept; it has 48 bases, read in frame from the first base. Compared with germline, V lacks 4 bases and J lacks 0 bases; bases without a gene match: 11. Hyperthyroidism was defined as stable when no progression to ophthalmopathy occurred within 18 months of follow-up. Patients with hyperthyroidism were aged 18 to 65 years, had been newly diagnosed, and had a disease duration of less than 2 months. Patients with other autoimmune diseases, uncontrolled infections, pregnancy or lactation were excluded from the study. Diagnosis was based on clinical symptoms, serum thyroxine, TRAb, thyroid ultrasound and orbital computed tomography. Ficoll-Paque density gradient centrifugation was used to isolate PBMCs from 9.5 to 10 ml of fresh peripheral blood. Total RNA was extracted using Trizol reagent, and RNA quality was checked on an Agilent 2100 Bioanalyzer.

The clonotype originates from a woman younger than 35 with stable Graves' hyperthyroidism. Donor details come from another sample of the same person, matched by shared clones. The sample consisted of peripheral blood. This chain is built from TRBV30 and TRBJ2-7, and 8 junctional nucleotides match TRBD2. Here the CDR3 is given as CAWKGYLAGSSYEQYF. The bases read TGTGCCTGGAAGGGGTATCTAGCGGGTTCCTCCTACGAGCAGTACTTC.